The clone carrying this T cell receptor (beta chain) was seen at least ten times. The target antigen is unknown. Per sequencing run, 15-18 subjects together gave over 170 million TCR-beta sequences. MiXCR, applied by TCRdb to the 5' RACE reads, yields one record per CDR3 protein. The sample yields tens of thousands of distinct CDR3 sequences, 17% seen once. The data stem from a study of neurological immune-mediated disorders. Whole-study results and caveats: Levels of TCR clonal expansion peaked in HTLV-1-associated myelopathy and reached their lowest in multiple sclerosis, under those of healthy controls.

The unsorted libraries originated from 2 million PBMCs kept at -80 C. Germline V gives CDR1 SGHTA, CDR2 FQGTGA. Trimming took off 5 bases at V and 0 bases at J, with 6 bases between the two ends. This CDR3 is 13 amino acids long. This chain uses TRBV7-3 with TRBJ2-3; the D gene is possibly TRBD2 (5 bases). This sequence was found in a woman in her thirties or forties in good health. Sequenced: PBMCs. CDR3 DNA: TGTGCCAGCAGCCGGACTAGCACAGATACGCAGTATTTT. Residues: CASSRTSTDTQYF.